This TCR beta chain was captured by sequencing in a study of blood T cell repertoires in COVID-19. This table comes from immunoSEQ multiplex PCR, and its TCRdb copy is limited to in-frame clones, with some not included. This sample yields about 250,000 clones, of which roughly 84% are seen a single time; under 8% belongs to the top ten. This TCR was recovered from a woman aged 50 to 60 who had been exposed to COVID-19. The sample taken for sequencing was PBMCs or T cells enriched from blood (not recorded which).

The CDR3 spells CASSLIQETQYF. In DNA form, the CDR3 reads TGTGCCAGCAGCTTGATACAAGAGACCCAGTACTTC. The chain recombines TRBV5-6 with TRBJ2-5; D unresolved. The CDR3 sequence is 12 residues long. Germline loops: CDR1 SGHDT, CDR2 YYEEEE. V lost 1 base to trimming and J lost 2 bases, with 3 bases between them.